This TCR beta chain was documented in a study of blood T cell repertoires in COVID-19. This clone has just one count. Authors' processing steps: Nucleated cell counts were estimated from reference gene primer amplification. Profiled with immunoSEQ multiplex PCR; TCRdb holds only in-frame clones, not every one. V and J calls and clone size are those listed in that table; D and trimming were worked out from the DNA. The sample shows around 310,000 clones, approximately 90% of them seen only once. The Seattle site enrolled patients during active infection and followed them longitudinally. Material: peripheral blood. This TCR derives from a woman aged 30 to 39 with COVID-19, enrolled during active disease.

The CDR3 here is CAWDREHAGEQYF. In nucleotides, the CDR3 is TGTGCCTGGGACCGGGAACACGCGGGCGAGCAGTACTTC. The rearrangement joins TRBV30 to TRBJ2-7; TRBD2 is a possible D gene (5 bases). Trimming took off 5 bases at V and 6 bases at J, with 17 bases between the two ends. The CDR3 covers 13 residues. CDR1 and CDR2 from the germline V gene are GTSNPN and SVGIG (reference sequence).